The clone carrying this T cell receptor beta chain was observed a few times. Donors each provided 7.5 to 10 milliliters of peripheral blood. Isolation per sample recovered at least 7 million PBMCs. The data stem from a study of blood T cells in healthy people across ages. At the level of the study: In model experiments, template switching was able to capture about one barcoded beta molecule for every two T cells that were present.

The germline CDR1 and CDR2 sequences are SGHDT and YYEEEE. CDR3 length: 18 amino acids. Trimming took 2 bases from V and 0 from J, leaving 18 bases between them. Next came a second PCR, run for roughly 6 to 11 cycles, which used a sample-barcoded 5' primer along with a J-beta primer mix. TCRdb fed the 5' RACE reads into MiXCR, producing one record per CDR3 protein. This sample yields roughly 800,000 distinct CDR3 sequences, of which under 40% are seen a single time; around 13% belongs to the top ten. The chain links TRBV5-6 to TRBJ1-5, with TRBD1 as a possible D gene (6 bases). The specimen sequenced was blood. This receptor was taken from a man younger than 30 in good health. The CDR3 loop reads CASSFSGGPIYSNQPQHF. In DNA, the CDR3 is TGTGCCAGCAGCTTTTCTGGGGGCCCAATTTATAGCAATCAGCCCCAGCATTTT.